This T cell receptor beta chain stems from a study of cytomegalovirus exposure and HLA in healthy donors. Method: immunoSEQ multiplex PCR; TCRdb's copy keeps in-frame clones and lacks some. The table includes 100,000 to 150,000 clones, more than 70% detected once. V shed 0 bases and J shed 7 bases, with 9 bases lying between them. Per the germline V gene, CDR1 is MGHRA and CDR2 is YSYEKL. This CDR3 has 13 residues. The chain has TRBV4-1 and TRBJ1-1; no clear D. The sequence was obtained from a young man in good health and CMV-seronegative. Sequencing was performed on PBMCs. CDR3 protein: CASSQDVRVEAFF. The CDR3 DNA sequence: TGCGCCAGCAGCCAAGATGTGAGAGTTGAAGCTTTCTTT.